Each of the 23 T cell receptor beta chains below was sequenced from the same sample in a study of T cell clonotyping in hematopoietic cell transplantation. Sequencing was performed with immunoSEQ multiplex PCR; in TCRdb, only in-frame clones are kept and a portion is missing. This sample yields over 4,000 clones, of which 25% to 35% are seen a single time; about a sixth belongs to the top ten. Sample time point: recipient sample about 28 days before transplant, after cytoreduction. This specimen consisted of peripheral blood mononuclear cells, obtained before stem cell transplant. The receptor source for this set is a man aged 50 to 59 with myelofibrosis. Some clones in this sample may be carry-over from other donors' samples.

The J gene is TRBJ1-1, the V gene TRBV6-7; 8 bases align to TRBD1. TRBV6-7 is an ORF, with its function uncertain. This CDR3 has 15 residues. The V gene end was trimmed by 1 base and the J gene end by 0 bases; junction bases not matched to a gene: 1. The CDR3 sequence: CASSYWDRLNTEAFF. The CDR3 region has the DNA TGTGCCAGCAGTTACTGGGACAGGTTGAACACTGAAGCTTTCTTT.

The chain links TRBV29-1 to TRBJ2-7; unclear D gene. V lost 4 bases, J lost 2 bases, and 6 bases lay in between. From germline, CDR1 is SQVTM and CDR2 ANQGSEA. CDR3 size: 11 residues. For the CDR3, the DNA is TGCAGCGTTGGGCATACCTACGAGCAGTACTTC. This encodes CSVGHTYEQYF.

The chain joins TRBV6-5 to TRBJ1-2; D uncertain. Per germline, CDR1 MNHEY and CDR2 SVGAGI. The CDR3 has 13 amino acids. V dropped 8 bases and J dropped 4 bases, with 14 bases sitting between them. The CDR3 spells CASGSQQIYGYTF. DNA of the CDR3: TGTGCCAGCGGATCACAGCAAATCTATGGCTACACCTTC.

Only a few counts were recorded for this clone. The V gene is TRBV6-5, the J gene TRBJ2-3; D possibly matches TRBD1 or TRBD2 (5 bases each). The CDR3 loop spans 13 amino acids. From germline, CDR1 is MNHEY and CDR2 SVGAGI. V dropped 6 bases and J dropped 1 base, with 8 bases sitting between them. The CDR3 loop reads CASRGRGTDTQYF. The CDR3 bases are TGTGCCAGCAGGGGGCGGGGCACAGATACGCAGTATTTT.

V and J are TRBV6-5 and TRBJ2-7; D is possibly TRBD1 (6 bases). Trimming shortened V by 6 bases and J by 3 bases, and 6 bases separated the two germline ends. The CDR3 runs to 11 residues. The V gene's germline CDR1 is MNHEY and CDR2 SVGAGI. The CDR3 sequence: CASRDSYEQYF. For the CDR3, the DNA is TGTGCCAGCAGGGACAGCTACGAGCAGTACTTC.

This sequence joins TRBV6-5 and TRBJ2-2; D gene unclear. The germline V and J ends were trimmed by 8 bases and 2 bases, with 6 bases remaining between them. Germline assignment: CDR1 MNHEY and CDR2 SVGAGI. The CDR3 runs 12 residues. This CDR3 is CASGRNTGELFF. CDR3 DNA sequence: TGTGCCAGCGGCCGTAACACCGGGGAGCTGTTTTTT.

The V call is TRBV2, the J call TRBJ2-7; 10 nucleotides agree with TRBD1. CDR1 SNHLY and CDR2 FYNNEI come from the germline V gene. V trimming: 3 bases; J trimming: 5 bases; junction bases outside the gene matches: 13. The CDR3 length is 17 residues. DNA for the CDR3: TGTGCCAGCAGTGATTTTTCGTCGGGACAGGGGCTGAACGAGCAGTACTTC. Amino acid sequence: CASSDFSSGQGLNEQYF.

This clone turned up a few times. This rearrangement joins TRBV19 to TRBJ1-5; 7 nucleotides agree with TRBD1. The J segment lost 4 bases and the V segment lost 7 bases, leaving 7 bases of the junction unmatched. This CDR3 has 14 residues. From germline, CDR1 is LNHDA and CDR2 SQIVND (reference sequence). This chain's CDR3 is CASMRQGWNQPQHF. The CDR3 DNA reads TGTGCCAGTATGAGACAGGGTTGGAATCAGCCCCAGCATTTT.

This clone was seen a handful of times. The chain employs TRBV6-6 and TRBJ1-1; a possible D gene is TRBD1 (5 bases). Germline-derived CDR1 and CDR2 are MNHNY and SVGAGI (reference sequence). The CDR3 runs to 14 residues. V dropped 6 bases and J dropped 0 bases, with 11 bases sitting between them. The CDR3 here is CASSTTVMNTEAFF. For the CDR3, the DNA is TGTGCCAGCAGCACGACAGTCATGAACACTGAAGCTTTCTTT.

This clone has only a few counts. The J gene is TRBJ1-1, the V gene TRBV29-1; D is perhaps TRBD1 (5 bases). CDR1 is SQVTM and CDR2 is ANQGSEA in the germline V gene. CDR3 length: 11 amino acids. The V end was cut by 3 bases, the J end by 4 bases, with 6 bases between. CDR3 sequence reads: CSVDRATEAFF. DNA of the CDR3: TGCAGCGTTGACAGGGCCACTGAAGCTTTCTTT. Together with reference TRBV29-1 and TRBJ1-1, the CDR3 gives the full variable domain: SAVISQKPSRDICQRGTSLTIQCQVDSQVTMMFWYRQQPGQSLTLIATANQGSEATYESGFVIDKFPISRPNLTFSTLTVSNMSPEDSSIYLCSVDRATEAFFGQGTRLTVV.

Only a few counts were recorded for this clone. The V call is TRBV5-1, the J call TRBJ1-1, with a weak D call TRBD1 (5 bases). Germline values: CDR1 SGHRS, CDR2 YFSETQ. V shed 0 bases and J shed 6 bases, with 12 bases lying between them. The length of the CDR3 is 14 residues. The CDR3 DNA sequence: TGCGCCAGCAGCTTGGAGCCAGGGCTCCCTGAAGCTTTCTTT. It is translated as CASSLEPGLPEAFF.

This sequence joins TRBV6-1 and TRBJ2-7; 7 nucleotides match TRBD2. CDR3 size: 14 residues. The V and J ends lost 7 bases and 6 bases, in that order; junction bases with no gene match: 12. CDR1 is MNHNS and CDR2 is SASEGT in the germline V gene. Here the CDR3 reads CASIAGPTGGEQYF. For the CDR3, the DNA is TGTGCCAGCATAGCGGGTCCCACGGGAGGCGAGCAGTACTTC.

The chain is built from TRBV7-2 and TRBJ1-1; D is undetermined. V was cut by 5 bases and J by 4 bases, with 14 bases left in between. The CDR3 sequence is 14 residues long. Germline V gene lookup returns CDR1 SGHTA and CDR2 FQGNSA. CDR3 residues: CASSVSTATTEAFF. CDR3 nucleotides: TGTGCCAGCAGCGTATCCACGGCGACCACTGAAGCTTTCTTT.

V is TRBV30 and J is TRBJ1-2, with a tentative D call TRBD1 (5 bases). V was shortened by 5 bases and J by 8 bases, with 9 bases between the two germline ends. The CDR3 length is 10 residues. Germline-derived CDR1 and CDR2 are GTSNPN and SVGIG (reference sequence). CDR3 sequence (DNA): TGTGCCTGGGGAGGGGTCGGCTACACCTTC. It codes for CAWGGVGYTF.

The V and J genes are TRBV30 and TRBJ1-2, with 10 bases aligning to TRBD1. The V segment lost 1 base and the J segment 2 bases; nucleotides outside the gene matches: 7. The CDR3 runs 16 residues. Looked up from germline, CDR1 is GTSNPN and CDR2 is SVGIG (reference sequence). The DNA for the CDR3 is TGTGCCTGGAGTGGGGACAGGGGAATTTCAAACTATGGCTACACCTTC. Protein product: CAWSGDRGISNYGYTF.

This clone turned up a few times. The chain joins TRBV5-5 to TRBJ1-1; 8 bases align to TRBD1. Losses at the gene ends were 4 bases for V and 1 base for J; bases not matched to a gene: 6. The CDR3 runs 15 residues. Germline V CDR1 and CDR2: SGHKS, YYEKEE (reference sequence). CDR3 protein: CASSVAGQGNTEAFF. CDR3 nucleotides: TGTGCCAGCAGCGTGGCCGGACAGGGGAACACTGAAGCTTTCTTT.

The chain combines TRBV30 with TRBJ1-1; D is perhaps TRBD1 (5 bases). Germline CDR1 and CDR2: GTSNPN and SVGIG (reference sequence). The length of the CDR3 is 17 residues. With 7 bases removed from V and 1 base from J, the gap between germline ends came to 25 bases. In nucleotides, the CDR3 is TGTGCCTCGACAGAGAAGTTCGGGGCACCAGCGAACACTGAAGCTTTCTTT. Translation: CASTEKFGAPANTEAFF.

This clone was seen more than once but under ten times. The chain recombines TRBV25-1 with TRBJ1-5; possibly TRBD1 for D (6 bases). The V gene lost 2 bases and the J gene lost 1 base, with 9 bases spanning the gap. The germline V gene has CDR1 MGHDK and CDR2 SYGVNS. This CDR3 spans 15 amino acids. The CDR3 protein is CASSEGQRSNQPQHF. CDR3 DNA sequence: TGTGCCAGCAGTGAAGGACAGCGAAGCAATCAGCCCCAGCATTTT.

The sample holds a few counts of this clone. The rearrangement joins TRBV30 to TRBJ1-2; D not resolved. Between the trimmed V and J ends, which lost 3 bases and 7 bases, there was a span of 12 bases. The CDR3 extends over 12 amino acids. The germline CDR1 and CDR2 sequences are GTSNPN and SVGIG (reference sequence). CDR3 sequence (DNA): TGTGCCTGGAGGACCGACACTGGTGGCTACACCTTC. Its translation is CAWRTDTGGYTF.

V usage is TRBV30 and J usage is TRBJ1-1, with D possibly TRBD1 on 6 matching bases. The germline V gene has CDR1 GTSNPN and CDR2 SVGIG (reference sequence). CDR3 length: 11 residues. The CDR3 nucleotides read TGTGCTCCGAAGCTGGGGGCTAAGGCTTTCTTT. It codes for CAPKLGAKAFF. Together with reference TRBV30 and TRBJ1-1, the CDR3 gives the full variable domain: SQTIHQWPATLVQPVGSPLSLECTVEGTSNPNLYWYRQAAGRGLQLLFYSVGIGQISSEVPQNLSASRPQDRQFILSSKKLLLSDSGFYLCAPKLGAKAFFGQGTRLTVV.

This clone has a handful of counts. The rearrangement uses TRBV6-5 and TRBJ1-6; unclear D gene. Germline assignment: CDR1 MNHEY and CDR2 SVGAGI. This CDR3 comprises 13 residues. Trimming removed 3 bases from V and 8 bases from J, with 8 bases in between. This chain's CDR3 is CASSYIMDSPLHF. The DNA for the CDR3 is TGTGCCAGCAGTTATATAATGGATTCACCCCTCCACTTT.

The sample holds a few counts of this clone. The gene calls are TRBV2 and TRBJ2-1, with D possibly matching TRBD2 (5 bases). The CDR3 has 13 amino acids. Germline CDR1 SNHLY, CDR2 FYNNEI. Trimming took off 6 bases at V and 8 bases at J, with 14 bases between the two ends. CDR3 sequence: CASSRYPGDEQFF. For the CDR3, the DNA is TGTGCCAGCAGCCGCTATCCCGGGGATGAGCAGTTCTTC.

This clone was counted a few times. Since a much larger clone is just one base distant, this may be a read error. CDR3 in amino acids: CASSEYPLGQVAEAFF. CDR3 DNA sequence: TGTGCCAGCAGTGAATATCCCCTTGGACAGGTGGCTGAAGCTTTCTTT. The genes are TRBV25-1 and TRBJ1-1, with 7 positions matching TRBD1. The CDR3 consists of 16 residues. V lost 0 bases, J lost 6 bases, and 10 bases stayed unmatched. The germline CDR1 and CDR2 sequences are MGHDK and SYGVNS.